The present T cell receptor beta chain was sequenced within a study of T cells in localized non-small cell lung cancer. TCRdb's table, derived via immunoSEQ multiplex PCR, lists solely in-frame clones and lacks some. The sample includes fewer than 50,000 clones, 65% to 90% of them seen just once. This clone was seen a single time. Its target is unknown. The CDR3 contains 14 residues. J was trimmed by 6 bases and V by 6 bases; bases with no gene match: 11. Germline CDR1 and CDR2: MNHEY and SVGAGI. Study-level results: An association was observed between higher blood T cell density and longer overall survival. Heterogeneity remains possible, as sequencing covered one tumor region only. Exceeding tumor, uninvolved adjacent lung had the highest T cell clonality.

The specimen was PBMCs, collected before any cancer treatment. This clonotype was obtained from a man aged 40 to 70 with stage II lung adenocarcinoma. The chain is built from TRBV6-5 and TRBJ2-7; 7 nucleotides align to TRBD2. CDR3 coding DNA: TGTGCCAGCAGGGGCGGGACGGCGGGGGTCGAGCAGTACTTC. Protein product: CASRGGTAGVEQYF.